The rows below give T cell receptor beta chains drawn from one sample of a study of long-term antiretroviral therapy in people with HIV. Using immunoSEQ multiplex PCR, the repertoire was profiled, and TCRdb retains in-frame clones only, with some absent. The sample shows 29,000 or so clones, 94% of them seen only once. The sequenced sample was unsorted PBMCs, obtained just over 7.2 years after starting antiretroviral therapy. Every receptor here comes from a man aged 50 to 60 with HIV. The CDR3 runs from the conserved cysteine through the conserved F or W. A D gene is named only where the DNA matches it firmly. Clone size is given for some rows only: seen once, a few or many times, or a class if the clone is expanded.

DNA: TGTGCCAGCAGTTGGGACAGGAACAATCAGCCCCAGCATTTT
CDR3: CASSWDRNNQPQHF
D: TRBD1
J: TRBJ1-5
V: TRBV27
size: -

DNA: TGTGCCACCCGACAAGACTCTGGGGCCAACGTCCTGACTTTC
CDR3: CATRQDSGANVLTF
D: -
J: TRBJ2-6
V: TRBV5-4
size: -

DNA: TGTGCCAGCAGTCCCGGACAGGGGGCGCTTCCTACACAAGAGACCCAGTACTTC
CDR3: CASSPGQGALPTQETQYF
D: TRBD1
J: TRBJ2-5
V: TRBV27
size: few

DNA: TGTGCCAGCAGCTTAGGAGAAGACAGCTACGAGCAGTACTTC
CDR3: CASSLGEDSYEQYF
D: -
J: TRBJ2-7
V: TRBV7-6
size: -

DNA: TGCGCCAGCAGCTTTCGGGGGGGCGAGGGTGAAGCTTTCTTT
CDR3: CASSFRGGEGEAFF
D: -
J: TRBJ1-1
V: TRBV5-1
size: -

DNA: TGTGCCAGCAGCAAGGGACTAGCGGCCTCCTACAATGAGCAGTTCTTC
CDR3: CASSKGLAASYNEQFF
D: TRBD2
J: TRBJ2-1
V: TRBV7-8
size: -

DNA: TGCAGTGCATCCGCGGGTTACGGTGAGCAGTTCTTC
CDR3: CSASAGYGEQFF
D: -
J: TRBJ2-1
V: TRBV29-1
size: -

DNA: TGTGCCAGTAGTAGCACTCCCCCCCTAGCGGGAACTTACACTAGCACAGATACGCAGTATTTT
CDR3: CASSSTPPLAGTYTSTDTQYF
D: TRBD2
J: TRBJ2-3
V: TRBV19
size: -

DNA: TGTGCCAGCAGTTCGACCCCATTGACCTATGGCTACACCTTC
CDR3: CASSSTPLTYGYTF
D: -
J: TRBJ1-2
V: TRBV28
size: -

DNA: TGTGCCAGCAGTTACAGGGGACAGAACACTGAAGCTTTCTTT
CDR3: CASSYRGQNTEAFF
D: -
J: TRBJ1-1
V: TRBV6-5
size: -

DNA: TGCGCCAGCAGCCAAGATAGGGGGACAACTGGTGGAAACACCATATATTTT
CDR3: CASSQDRGTTGGNTIYF
D: -
J: TRBJ1-3
V: TRBV4-3
size: -

DNA: TGTGCCAGCAGCCCCTTGGGGGGGGGTTACAATGAGCAGTTCTTC
CDR3: CASSPLGGGYNEQFF
D: TRBD2
J: TRBJ2-1
V: TRBV7-9
size: -

DNA: TGTGCCAGCAGCTTACGGGAGGCTGGAAACACCATATATTTT
CDR3: CASSLREAGNTIYF
D: -
J: TRBJ1-3
V: TRBV7-6
size: -